Each of the 19 T cell receptor beta chains below was sequenced from the same sample in a study of cytomegalovirus exposure and HLA in healthy donors. Sequenced by immunoSEQ multiplex PCR; TCRdb stores in-frame clones only, minus some. The data hold roughly 100,000 clones, with about 85% observed a single time. Source material: PBMCs. Every receptor here comes from a woman aged 18 to 35 in good health and CMV-seropositive.

This chain uses TRBV28 with TRBJ2-7; the D is unclear. Trimming removed 5 bases from V and 2 bases from J, with 7 bases in between. This CDR3 is built from 12 residues. CDR1 and CDR2 (germline): MDHEN, SYDVKM. In DNA form, the CDR3 reads TGTGCCAGCAGTCCACTGCCCTACGAGCAGTACTTC. Protein: CASSPLPYEQYF.

J is TRBJ2-2 and V is TRBV9, with 8 bases lining up with TRBD1. Germline loops: CDR1 SGDLS, CDR2 YYNGEE. With V trimmed by 2 bases and J by 0 bases, 0 bases remained unmatched. This CDR3 is built from 15 residues. CDR3 bases: TGTGCCAGCAGCGTCAGGGGGCCGAACACCGGGGAGCTGTTTTTT. Amino acid sequence: CASSVRGPNTGELFF. The entire variable domain, with the rest obtained from reference TRBV9 and TRBJ2-2, is as follows: DSGVTQTPKHLITATGQRVTLRCSPRSGDLSVYWYQQSLDQGLQFLIQYYNGEERAKGNILERFSAQQFPDLHSELNLSSLELGDSALYFCASSVRGPNTGELFFGEGSRLTVL.

The chain is built from TRBV28 and TRBJ2-7, with D possibly being TRBD2 (7 bases). The CDR3 spans 12 residues. V was clipped by 7 bases and J by 3 bases, with 10 bases between them. Germline assignment: CDR1 MDHEN and CDR2 SYDVKM. The CDR3 spells CASKGGDYEQYF. Written as DNA, the CDR3 is TGTGCCAGCAAAGGGGGGGACTACGAGCAGTACTTC.

The V and J genes are TRBV5-4 and TRBJ2-1; D might be TRBD1 (6 bases). Germline V CDR1 and CDR2: SGHNT, YYREEE (reference sequence). Trimming removed 2 bases at V and 8 bases at J, with 17 bases between. The CDR3 length is 15 residues. The CDR3 region has the DNA TGTGCCAGCAGCTTAGGACAGACAGCGATCGATGAGCAGTTCTTC. Protein sequence: CASSLGQTAIDEQFF.

V usage is TRBV28 and J usage is TRBJ2-5, with D uncertain. CDR1 MDHEN and CDR2 SYDVKM come from the germline V gene. The CDR3 is 15 amino acids. The V end lost 5 bases, the J end lost 2 bases, and 15 bases lay between the germline ends. CDR3 region: CASSLPRLEQETQYF. For the CDR3, the DNA is TGTGCCAGCAGTCTCCCCAGGTTGGAACAAGAGACCCAGTACTTC.

The chain is built from TRBV5-8 and TRBJ2-7; 7 nucleotides match TRBD2. CDR1 and CDR2 (germline): SGHTS, YDEGEE. This CDR3 is 14 amino acids long. V lost 5 bases and J lost 6; bases outside the gene matches: 11. CDR3 protein: CASRTRAGSAEQYF. The CDR3 DNA reads TGTGCCAGCAGGACCAGAGCGGGGAGCGCCGAGCAGTACTTC.

The J gene is TRBJ2-7, the V gene TRBV10-3; D is unclear. Germline V gene lookup returns CDR1 ENHRY and CDR2 SYGVKD. The V end was cut by 6 bases, the J end by 2 bases, with 11 bases between. There are 13 residues in the CDR3. The CDR3 DNA reads TGTGCCATCAGAACTTCTTCTACCTACGAGCAGTACTTC. It is translated as CAIRTSSTYEQYF.

This clone was counted a single time. The V call is TRBV6-1, the J call TRBJ2-3; D perhaps matches TRBD1 (6 bases). CDR1 MNHNS and CDR2 SASEGT come from the germline V gene. V lost 0 bases, J lost 2 bases, and 12 bases lay in between. This CDR3 comprises 16 residues. The CDR3 loop is CASSEAGALITDTQYF. The CDR3 DNA sequence: TGTGCCAGCAGTGAAGCGGGGGCGCTCATCACAGATACGCAGTATTTT.

This sequence joins TRBV11-2 and TRBJ2-2; weak D call: TRBD1 (6 bases). Per germline, CDR1 SGHAT and CDR2 FQNNGV. The CDR3 extends over 13 amino acids. Trimming pared 2 bases from V and 6 bases from J, leaving 7 bases between. The chain's CDR3 is CASSLKGAGELFF. The CDR3 DNA reads as TGTGCCAGCAGCTTAAAGGGGGCCGGGGAGCTGTTTTTT.

V usage is TRBV2 and J usage is TRBJ2-7, with 7 bases identical to TRBD1. CDR1 and CDR2 from the germline V gene are SNHLY and FYNNEI. The CDR3 consists of 16 residues. V shed 1 base and J 0 bases; nucleotides not matched to a gene: 6. CDR3 in DNA: TGTGCCAGCAGTGAAGATGCTGGGACAGTCTCCTACGAGCAGTACTTC. Translated, it gives CASSEDAGTVSYEQYF.

This clone is a singleton in its sample. This chain uses TRBV19 with TRBJ2-1, with TRBD1 matching over 7 bases. This CDR3 comprises 14 residues. Germline CDR1 reads LNHDA; CDR2 reads SQIVND (reference sequence). V dropped 4 bases and J dropped 5; count of bases not matched to a gene: 5. The CDR3 DNA follows: TGTGCCAGTAGTAACAGGGGTCAAGACAATGAGCAGTTCTTC. Its translation: CASSNRGQDNEQFF.

The chain carries TRBV18 and TRBJ1-1, with 9 bases matching TRBD1. This CDR3 is built from 15 residues. Germline CDR1 and CDR2: KGHSH and LQKENI. V lost 3 bases, J lost 0 bases, and 2 bases stayed unmatched. The CDR3 here is CASSPRTGVNTEAFF. CDR3 sequence (DNA): TGTGCCAGCTCACCTAGGACAGGGGTGAACACTGAAGCTTTCTTT.

The gene calls are TRBV5-1 and TRBJ2-1; possibly TRBD1 for D (6 bases). This CDR3 is built from 15 residues. The V gene's germline CDR1 is SGHRS and CDR2 YFSETQ. The ends were cut back, 4 bases at V and 6 bases at J, with 17 bases in the middle. The CDR3 region is CASSVPGTSANEQFF. The CDR3 DNA follows: TGCGCCAGCAGCGTACCCGGGACATCGGCCAATGAGCAGTTCTTC.

The chain links TRBV5-6 to TRBJ2-1; D gene uncertain. CDR3 length equals 16 residues. V dropped 7 bases and J dropped 0 bases, with 17 bases sitting between them. Germline CDR1 and CDR2: SGHDT and YYEEEE. The CDR3 region is CASPPPFEHSYNEQFF. The CDR3 DNA sequence: TGTGCCAGCCCCCCCCCTTTCGAACACTCCTACAATGAGCAGTTCTTC.

CDR3 coding DNA: TGCAGCGTTTCTGTGCGGGAGAGGGGCACAGATACGCAGTATTTT. Its protein product is CSVSVRERGTDTQYF. The chain couples TRBV29-1 to TRBJ2-3; 7 bases are a match to TRBD2. The trim removed 5 bases at V and 1 base at J, leaving 9 bases unmatched. This CDR3 comprises 15 residues. In germline, CDR1 is SQVTM, CDR2 ANQGSEA.

This clone was found once. The V and J genes are TRBV27 and TRBJ1-6; 7 nucleotides agree with TRBD1. The CDR3 runs 16 residues. Trimming took 5 bases from V and 10 from J; bases not matched to a gene: 14. Germline V gene lookup returns CDR1 MNHEY and CDR2 SMNVEV (reference sequence). The DNA of the CDR3 is TGTGCCAGCAGTCCGCGGGGAACCTCAGGGGGGTCACCCCTCCACTTT. Encoded protein: CASSPRGTSGGSPLHF.

The chain uses TRBV11-3 and TRBJ2-3; 9 nucleotides align to TRBD2. CDR1 and CDR2 from the germline V gene are SGHNT and YENEEA. CDR3 length: 17 residues. The ends lost 5 bases at V and 2 bases at J; junction bases unmatched: 11. CDR3 loop: CASSRQATSGYTDTQYF. As DNA, the CDR3 is TGTGCCAGCAGCCGCCAGGCTACTAGCGGGTACACAGATACGCAGTATTTT.

The rearrangement uses TRBV9 and TRBJ1-4, with D perhaps TRBD1 (5 bases). This CDR3 has 19 residues. Between the trimmed V and J ends, which lost 0 bases and 3 bases, there was a span of 21 bases. Germline V gene sequence: CDR1 SGDLS, CDR2 YYNGEE. CDR3 DNA sequence: TGTGCCAGCAGCGTAGATATGGGTGGGGCGGCAAATGCTAATGAAAAACTGTTTTTT. This encodes CASSVDMGGAANANEKLFF.

This chain connects TRBV29-1 to TRBJ2-1; 11 bases match TRBD2. With V trimmed by 6 bases and J by 4 bases, 5 bases remained unmatched. The CDR3 totals 14 residues. Looked up from germline, CDR1 is SQVTM and CDR2 is ANQGSEA. The CDR3 DNA reads as TGCAGCGTCACGGGACTAGCGGTGTACAATGAGCAGTTCTTC. It is translated as CSVTGLAVYNEQFF.